The subject of this entry is one T cell receptor beta chain. The antigen it recognizes is unknown. No much larger clonotype is one base removed from it; base qualities were not supplied. The germline V gene (reference sequence) sets CDR1 to DFQATT and CDR2 to SNEGSKA. V trim: 6 bases; J trim: 3 bases; unmatched bases: 7. The CDR3, from cysteine to phenylalanine, totals 15 residues. The DNA shown is the 45-base CDR3, in frame from base 1. This record comes from a study of T cell repertoires in cytomegalovirus infection (dated by TCRdb to the late 2010s). In the study overall: Donor HLA type was relevant to the analysis, because carriage of CMV infection together with the matching HLA type was indicated by public TCR beta signatures. What the study reported, not specific to this receptor: The ex vivo response was dominated by HLA-C-restricted CMV-specific TCR beta clonotypes, which also provided the single most frequent clonotype in two of eight donors. Carriers of CMV infection plus the relevant HLA type were discriminated by the cumulative frequency of public TCR beta family members in the study cohort and in an independent 352-donor cohort.

The reads were generated on an Illumina HiSeq 1500. TCRdb handled the public reads itself, with Q25 trimming in fastp and clone calling in MiXCR, and kept productive beta chains. Here each entry gathers all rows of one CDR3 protein and keeps the most common genes and DNA. The sample table shows roughly 150,000 distinct CDR3 sequences, and 20% to 25% are seen once. In total, the top ten clones hold approximately 9.9% of the sample. The TCR originated in a human donor in good health (CMV status not recorded). Some clones in this sample may be carry-over from other donors' samples. Sequenced: PBMCs. Rearrangement joined TRBV20-1 to TRBJ2-2, and 10 junction bases match TRBD1. The DNA reads TGCAGTGCCTTTAAGACAGGGGGCCACACCGGGGAGCTGTTTTTT. Its coded protein is CSAFKTGGHTGELFF.